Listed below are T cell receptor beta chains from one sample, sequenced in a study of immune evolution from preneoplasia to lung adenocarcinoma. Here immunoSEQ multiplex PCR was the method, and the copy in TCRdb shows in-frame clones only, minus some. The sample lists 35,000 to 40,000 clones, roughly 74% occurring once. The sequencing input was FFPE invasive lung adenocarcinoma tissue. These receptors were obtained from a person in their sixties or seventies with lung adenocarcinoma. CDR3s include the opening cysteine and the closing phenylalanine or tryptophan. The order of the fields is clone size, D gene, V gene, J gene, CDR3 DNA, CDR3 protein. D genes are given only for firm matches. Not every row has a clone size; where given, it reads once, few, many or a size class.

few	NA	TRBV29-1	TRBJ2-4	TGCAGCGTTGCCCCCGGGCCGGATAAGGCCAAAAACATTCAGTACTTC	CSVAPGPDKAKNIQYF
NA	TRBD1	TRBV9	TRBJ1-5	TGTGCCAGCAGCGCGGGACAGACGTGGAATAGCAATCAGCCCCAGCATTTT	CASSAGQTWNSNQPQHF
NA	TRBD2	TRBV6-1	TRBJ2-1	TGTGCCAGCAGTGGACTAGCGGACTCCTACAATGAGCAGTTCTTC	CASSGLADSYNEQFF
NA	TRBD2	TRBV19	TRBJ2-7	TGTGCCAGTAGTTCGGGGGGAGCGAACGCCTACGAGCAGTACTTC	CASSSGGANAYEQYF
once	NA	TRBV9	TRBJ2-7	TGTGCCAGCAGCGTCGGCCCCGGGACACATTACGAGCAGTACTTC	CASSVGPGTHYEQYF
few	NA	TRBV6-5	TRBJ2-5	TGTGCCAGCAGTTACTCGAGAGGCGGGGAGACCCAGTACTTC	CASSYSRGGETQYF
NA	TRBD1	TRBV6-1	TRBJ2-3	TGTGCCAGCAGCGGACAGGGCGCAGATACGCAGTATTTT	CASSGQGADTQYF
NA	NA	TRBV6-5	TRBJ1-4	TGTGCCAGCACCTCCGCAGGGGCGGATGAAAAACTGTTTTTT	CASTSAGADEKLFF
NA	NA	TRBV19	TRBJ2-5	TGTGCCAGTAGTATCAAGTGGGGGACGGATCAAGAGACCCAGTACTTC	CASSIKWGTDQETQYF
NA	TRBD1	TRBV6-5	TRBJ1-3	TGTGCCAGCAGCCGGTCCGGGACAGGGGCAAACACCATATATTTT	CASSRSGTGANTIYF
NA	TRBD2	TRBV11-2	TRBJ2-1	TGTGCCAGCAGCTTCCAGACTTTAGCGGGAGGCACTAATGAGCAGTTCTTC	CASSFQTLAGGTNEQFF
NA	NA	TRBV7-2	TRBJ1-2	TGTGCCAGCAGCTTAACAGCCAATTTTAACTATGGCTACACCTTC	CASSLTANFNYGYTF
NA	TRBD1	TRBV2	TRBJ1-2	TGTGCCAGCAGTGGACAGGGTAACTATGGCTACACCTTC	CASSGQGNYGYTF
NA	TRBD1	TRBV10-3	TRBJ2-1	TGTGCCATCAGGCCGGACAGGGGAGGCAATGAGCAGTTCTTC	CAIRPDRGGNEQFF
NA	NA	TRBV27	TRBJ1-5	TGTGCCAGCAGTTTCAACAGGGAGGGGAATCAGCCCCAGCATTTT	CASSFNREGNQPQHF
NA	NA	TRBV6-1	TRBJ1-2	TGTGCCAGCAGTCCTCGGCAGGGAGGGTATGGCTACACCTTC	CASSPRQGGYGYTF
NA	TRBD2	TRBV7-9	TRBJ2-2	TGTGCCAGCAGCTTAGTCCAGGAGCGGGAAATCGGGGAGCTGTTTTTT	CASSLVQEREIGELFF
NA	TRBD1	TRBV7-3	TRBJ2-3	TGTGCCAGCAGCTTATCACCCCGACAGGGAGAGGATACGCAGTATTTT	CASSLSPRQGEDTQYF
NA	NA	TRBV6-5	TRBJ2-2	TGTGCCAGCCGGACCGCGGGAAAGAACACCGGGGAGCTGTTTTTT	CASRTAGKNTGELFF
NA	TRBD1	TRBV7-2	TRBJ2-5	TGTGCCAGCAGCCTACTTGGCGACATAAGGGGACAGGGAGAGACCCAGTACTTC	CASSLLGDIRGQGETQYF
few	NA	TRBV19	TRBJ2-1	TGTGCCAGCCTTTCACCGGGACTTGGGAGTCATGAGCAGTTCTTC	CASLSPGLGSHEQFF
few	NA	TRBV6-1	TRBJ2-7	TGTGCCAGCAGTGACAGGGTCGGCTCCTACGAGCAGTACTTC	CASSDRVGSYEQYF
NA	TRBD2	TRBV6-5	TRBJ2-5	TGTGCCAGCAGTTATATAGCTAGCGGGAGAGAGACCCAGTACTTC	CASSYIASGRETQYF
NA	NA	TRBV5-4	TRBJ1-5	TGTGCCAGCAGCTGGGACGTCGATCAGCCCCAGCATTTT	CASSWDVDQPQHF
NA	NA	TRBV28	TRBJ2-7	TGTGCCAGCAGTTTATCCATGTACAGGGATACCTACGAGCAGTACTTC	CASSLSMYRDTYEQYF
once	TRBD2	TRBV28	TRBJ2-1	TGTGCCAGCAGTTTATGGAGGGCGGCTAGCGGAAATGAGCAGTTCTTC	CASSLWRAASGNEQFF
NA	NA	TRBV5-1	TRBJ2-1	TGCGCCAGCAGCTTGACGGGGTTTTACTCCTACAATGAGCAGTTCTTC	CASSLTGFYSYNEQFF
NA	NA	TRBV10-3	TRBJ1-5	TGTGCCATCACCGGGTGCAATCAGCCCCAGCATTTT	CAITGCNQPQHF
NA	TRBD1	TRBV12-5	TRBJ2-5	TGTGCTAGTGGCCTAACAGGGGTGGAGACCCAGTACTTC	CASGLTGVETQYF
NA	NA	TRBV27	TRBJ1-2	TGTGCCAGCAGTTTAAAACCAGGGACTAACTATGGCTACACCTTC	CASSLKPGTNYGYTF
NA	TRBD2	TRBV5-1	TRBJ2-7	TGCGCCAGCAGCTGGGGGGGCCCTAGCGGGACCGACGAGCAGTACTTC	CASSWGGPSGTDEQYF
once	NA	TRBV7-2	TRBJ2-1	TGTGCCAGCAGCCGGGATGGAGGGCGGTACAATGAGCAGTTCTTC	CASSRDGGRYNEQFF
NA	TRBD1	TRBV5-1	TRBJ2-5	TGCGCCAGCAGCTTGGGACCGCAGGGGGCTACTCAAGAGACCCAGTACTTC	CASSLGPQGATQETQYF
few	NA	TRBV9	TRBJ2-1	TGTGCCAGCAGCGCTCCGCGGACGTTCAATGAGCAGTTCTTC	CASSAPRTFNEQFF
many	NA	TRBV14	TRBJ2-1	TGTGCCAGCAGTCGACTAGTAGAAAATGAGCAGTTCTTC	CASSRLVENEQFF
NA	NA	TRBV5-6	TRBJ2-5	TGTGCCAGCAGCCGCTTGAGGTCGCTAGGTGGTGAGACCCAGTACTTC	CASSRLRSLGGETQYF
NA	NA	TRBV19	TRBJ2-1	TGTGCCAGTAGTATGATGGCAGGTGTACGGAATGAGCAGTTCTTC	CASSMMAGVRNEQFF